Following are 11 T cell receptor beta chains from one sample sequenced in a study of response to subunit inactivated influenza vaccine. TCRdb redid the calling of the RT-PCR reads with MiXCR, one entry per CDR3 protein. The sample has around 570,000 distinct CDR3 sequences, approximately 7.7% seen once. Sequencing was performed on PBMCs from blood, taken around 2 years after vaccination. These receptors were taken from a man aged 50 to 69 who received an inactivated influenza vaccine.

This clonotype showed up many times. The chain uses TRBV2 and TRBJ2-6, with TRBD2 matching 10 bases. V dropped 7 bases and J dropped 0; count of bases not matched to a gene: 18. Germline CDR1 SNHLY, CDR2 FYNNEI. The CDR3 is 21 amino acids. Written as DNA, the CDR3 is TGTGCCAGCATTTCCACAGTCCTAGCGGGAGAACCTTCCTCTGGGGCCAACGTCCTGACTTTC. It yields the protein CASISTVLAGEPSSGANVLTF.

There are a few counts of this clonotype. V usage is TRBV7-2 and J usage is TRBJ2-2, with D possibly being TRBD2 (7 bases). CDR3 length: 17 residues. Germline CDR1 is SGHTA and CDR2 is FQGNSA. V was trimmed by 3 bases and J by 2 bases, leaving 16 bases between them. The CDR3 bases are TGTGCCAGCAGCTTTGACCCACGGGGGGCAAACACCGGGGAGCTGTTTTTT. Amino acid sequence: CASSFDPRGANTGELFF. The variable domain in full, completed from reference TRBV7-2 and TRBJ2-2, reads GAGVSQSPSNKVTEKGKDVELRCDPISGHTALYWYRQSLGQGLEFLIYFQGNSAPDKSGLPSDRFSAERTGGSVSTLTIQRTQQEDSAVYLCASSFDPRGANTGELFFGEGSRLTVL.

V usage is TRBV10-3 and J usage is TRBJ2-3; D remains ambiguous. CDR1 is ENHRY, CDR2 SYGVKD, per germline. Trimming took 0 bases from V and 4 from J, leaving 5 bases between them. This CDR3 region has 13 residues. CDR3 region: CAISESVADTQYF. CDR3 bases: TGTGCCATCAGTGAGTCGGTGGCAGATACGCAGTATTTT.

The chain joins TRBV7-2 to TRBJ1-1; 11 bases line up with TRBD1. CDR3 size: 17 residues. J lost 1 base, V lost 10 bases, and 14 bases had no gene match. Germline-derived CDR1 and CDR2 are SGHTA and FQGNSA. The CDR3 DNA sequence: TGTGCCACTAAGAACAGGGGACAGGGGGGATGGAACACTGAAGCTTTCTTT. It yields the protein CATKNRGQGGWNTEAFF.

J is TRBJ1-1 and V is TRBV27; 7 nucleotides align to TRBD1. CDR1 is MNHEY, CDR2 SMNVEV, per germline (reference sequence). V lost 6 bases and J lost 2; bases outside the gene matches: 9. The CDR3 contains 15 residues. The CDR3 DNA follows: TGTGCCAGCAGCAGGCCAGGGGGGCCCAACACTGAAGCTTTCTTT. Protein product: CASSRPGGPNTEAFF.

A few counts support this clonotype. In nucleotides, the CDR3 is TGTGCCACCATGACAGGGGGCTTGAACACCGGGGAGCTGTTTTTT. Its translation: CATMTGGLNTGELFF. The chain has TRBV6-1 and TRBJ2-2; 10 bases align to TRBD1. V dropped 10 bases and J dropped 1; count of bases not matched to a gene: 6. Germline V lookup: CDR1 MNHNS, CDR2 SASEGT. The CDR3 is made up of 15 amino acids.

This clonotype was counted a few times. The chain combines TRBV28 with TRBJ2-3, with 8 bases lining up with TRBD2. V dropped 2 bases and J dropped 0; count of bases not matched to a gene: 4. The germline V gene encodes CDR1 MDHEN and CDR2 SYDVKM. CDR3 length: 16 residues. CDR3 bases: TGTGCCAGCAGTTTAGGCGGGAGGATTAGCACAGATACGCAGTATTTT. Translating gives CASSLGGRISTDTQYF.

This clonotype was observed a few times. This chain joins TRBV7-9 and TRBJ2-7; 8 nucleotides match TRBD2. Germline V gene sequence: CDR1 SEHNR, CDR2 FQNEAQ (reference sequence). The CDR3 loop spans 15 amino acids. V lost 5 bases to trimming and J lost 2 bases; unmatched junction nucleotides: 8. In DNA form, the CDR3 reads TGTGCCAGCAGCCCCCAAGCGGGGGCTACCTACGAGCAGTACTTC. It is translated as CASSPQAGATYEQYF.

The chain combines TRBV3-1 with TRBJ2-5, with a possible D match to TRBD2 (6 bases). V was trimmed by 5 bases and J by 4 bases, leaving 20 bases between them. The CDR3 totals 16 residues. Germline assignment: CDR1 LGHDT and CDR2 YNNKEL (reference sequence). CDR3 amino acids: CASSGGFSGSGETQYF. Written as DNA, the CDR3 is TGTGCCAGCAGCGGGGGGTTCTCCGGTTCGGGAGAGACCCAGTACTTC.

The sample holds a few counts of this clonotype. This chain links TRBV2 with TRBJ2-6, with TRBD1 matching 9 bases. This CDR3 has 17 residues. The germline V gene has CDR1 SNHLY and CDR2 FYNNEI. V dropped 4 bases and J dropped 0; count of bases not matched to a gene: 4. CDR3 sequence: CASSADRGSSGANVLTF. The CDR3 DNA follows: TGTGCCAGCAGTGCGGACAGGGGTTCCTCTGGGGCCAACGTCCTGACTTTC.

This clonotype was seen ten or more times. The CDR3 DNA reads as TGCGCCAGCAGTTTCGGACGTATGAACACTGAAGCTTTCTTT. Protein product: CASSFGRMNTEAFF. The chain uses TRBV5-1 and TRBJ1-1; no clear D. The CDR3 extends over 14 amino acids. Germline V gives CDR1 SGHRS, CDR2 YFSETQ. V was shortened by 5 bases and J by 0 bases, with 11 bases between the two germline ends.